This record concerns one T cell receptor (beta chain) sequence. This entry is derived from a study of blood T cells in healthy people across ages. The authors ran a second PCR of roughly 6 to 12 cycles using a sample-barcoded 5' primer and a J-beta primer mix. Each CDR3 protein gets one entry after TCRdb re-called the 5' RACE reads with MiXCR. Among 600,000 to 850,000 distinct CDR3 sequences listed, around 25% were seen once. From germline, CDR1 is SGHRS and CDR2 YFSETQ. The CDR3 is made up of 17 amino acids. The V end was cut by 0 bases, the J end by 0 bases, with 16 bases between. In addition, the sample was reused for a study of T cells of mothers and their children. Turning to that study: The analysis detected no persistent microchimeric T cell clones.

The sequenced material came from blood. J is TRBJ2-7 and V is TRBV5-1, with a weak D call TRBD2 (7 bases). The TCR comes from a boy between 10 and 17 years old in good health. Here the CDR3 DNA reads TGCGCCAGCAGCTTGGGCCCACAGGGCGGGAGCTCCTACGAGCAGTACTTC. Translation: CASSLGPQGGSSYEQYF.